The 10 T cell receptor beta chains below were found in one sample sequenced in a study of cytomegalovirus exposure and HLA in healthy donors (TCRdb year 2017). The library was made by the immunoSEQ multiplex PCR assay. A mixture of 60 forward primers for TCR Vbeta segments and 13 reverse primers for TCR Jbeta segments was used in the multiplex PCR. This immuneACCESS table, as held by TCRdb, lists in-frame sequences with V and J called but not all clones. Of the missing ones, under half trace to an unresolved V gene in checked studies; the others have no known cause. For this sample there are more than 110,000 clones; 80% to 85% appear just once. Together, the top ten hold about 1.2% of the sample. Input material: PBMCs. These receptor sequences come from a female donor in good health and CMV-seronegative.

The V and J genes are TRBV7-3 and TRBJ1-4; tentative D call: TRBD1 (6 bases). CDR1 is SGHTA, CDR2 FQGTGA, per germline. V was trimmed by 5 bases and J by 3 bases, leaving 16 bases between them. The CDR3 sequence is 16 residues long. The CDR3 DNA sequence: TGTGCCAGCAGCGTCACAGGAAAGGGGGCTAATGAAAAACTGTTTTTT. This codes for CASSVTGKGANEKLFF.

This chain links TRBV2 with TRBJ2-5; TRBD2 aligns across 7 bases. Germline V gene data show CDR1 as SNHLY and CDR2 as FYNNEI. This CDR3 is built from 17 residues. Trimming cost V 0 bases and J 1 base; bases outside gene matches: 8. Here the CDR3 DNA reads TGTGCCAGCAGTGAAGCGCTTCAGGGAGGGACCCAAGAGACCCAGTACTTC. Protein: CASSEALQGGTQETQYF.

This clone is a singleton in its sample. The rearrangement uses TRBV10-3 and TRBJ2-1, with 7 bases aligning to TRBD1. V shed 0 bases, J shed 8 bases, and the junction held 13 bases outside the gene matches. Per the germline V gene, CDR1 is ENHRY and CDR2 is SYGVKD. The CDR3 has 17 residues. CDR3 sequence: CAISESSFDRVTYEQFF. The CDR3 DNA reads TGTGCCATCAGTGAGTCGAGCTTCGACAGGGTGACGTATGAGCAGTTCTTC.

In DNA form, the CDR3 reads TGCGCCAGCAGCTTGGTTCAGGGGAGCACCGGGGAGCTGTTTTTT. It codes for CASSLVQGSTGELFF. The genes are TRBV5-1 and TRBJ2-2, with D possibly matching TRBD1 (6 bases). With 0 bases removed from V and 4 bases from J, the gap between germline ends came to 10 bases. The germline CDR1 and CDR2 sequences are SGHRS and YFSETQ. This CDR3 is built from 15 residues. Combining the CDR3 with reference TRBV5-1 and TRBJ2-2 gives the whole variable domain KAGVTQTPRYLIKTRGQQVTLSCSPISGHRSVSWYQQTPGQGLQFLFEYFSETQRNKGNFPGRFSGRQFSNSRSEMNVSTLELGDSALYLCASSLVQGSTGELFFGEGSRLTVL.

This clone came up once. This chain joins TRBV27 and TRBJ1-1; D unresolved. CDR1 is MNHEY and CDR2 is SMNVEV in the germline V gene (reference sequence). V was trimmed by 3 bases and J by 10 bases, leaving 15 bases between them. The CDR3 sequence is 13 residues long. CDR3 region: CASSFDGIGLAFF. CDR3 sequence (DNA): TGTGCCAGCAGTTTTGACGGGATTGGGCTAGCTTTCTTT.

This clone was seen more than once but under ten times. DNA for the CDR3: TGTGCCAGCAGCCCAGGACAGGGGCTTGAGGGTGAGCAGTTCTTC. Protein product: CASSPGQGLEGEQFF. The chain uses TRBV28 and TRBJ2-1; 9 bases fit TRBD1. From germline, CDR1 is MDHEN and CDR2 SYDVKM. Germline trimming cut 6 bases from V and 9 bases from J; bases unmatched to any gene: 12. The CDR3 consists of 15 residues.

The J gene is TRBJ2-2, the V gene TRBV6-5, with TRBD2 as a possible D gene (6 bases). Deletions cut 1 base from V and 5 bases from J, with 11 bases between. The CDR3 contains 15 residues. Germline V gene data show CDR1 as MNHEY and CDR2 as SVGAGI. The CDR3 here is CASSYWGGKTGELFF. The CDR3 coding sequence is TGTGCCAGCAGTTACTGGGGCGGGAAGACCGGGGAGCTGTTTTTT.

The gene calls are TRBV19 and TRBJ1-2; D not resolved. The CDR3 is 11 amino acids. Deletions cut 6 bases from V and 4 bases from J, with 6 bases between. Germline CDR1 reads LNHDA; CDR2 reads SQIVND (reference sequence). CDR3 residues: CASRSTYGYTF. The DNA for the CDR3 is TGTGCCAGTAGGAGTACCTATGGCTACACCTTC.

The V call is TRBV29-1, the J call TRBJ2-3, with D possibly matching TRBD2 (5 bases). Germline lookup yields CDR1 SQVTM and CDR2 ANQGSEA. The CDR3 runs to 13 residues. V was pared by 3 bases and J by 2 bases, with 9 bases between. The CDR3 is CSVDTGFTDTQYF. CDR3 bases: TGCAGCGTTGATACGGGGTTCACAGATACGCAGTATTTT.

This clone appeared once. The chain joins TRBV5-4 to TRBJ1-2, with D possibly being TRBD1 (6 bases). V shed 2 bases and J shed 4 bases, with 12 bases lying between them. The CDR3 is 14 amino acids. Per the germline V gene, CDR1 is SGHNT and CDR2 is YYREEE (reference sequence). CDR3 residues: CASSLQGSGYGYTF. CDR3 nucleotides: TGTGCCAGCAGCTTACAGGGTTCGGGCTATGGCTACACCTTC.